The T cell receptor (beta chain) described here comes from a study of cytomegalovirus exposure and HLA in healthy donors. The PCR made use of 60 Vbeta and 13 Jbeta primers. TCRdb's table, derived via immunoSEQ multiplex PCR, lists solely in-frame clones and lacks some. Counted here are 150,000 to 200,000 clones, 10% to 15% occurring once; the ten biggest clones make up about 7.8%. The CDR3 extends over 16 amino acids. Germline V gene sequence: CDR1 LGHNA, CDR2 YSLEER. V dropped 0 bases and J dropped 4; count of bases not matched to a gene: 7. Donors showed nominal health when sampled, although they likely had unrecorded immune exposures.

V is TRBV4-3 and J is TRBJ2-5; the match to TRBD2 covers 8 bases. The receptor's source is a man between 50 and 59 years old in good health and CMV-seropositive. The source material was PBMCs. CDR3 sequence (DNA): TGCGCCAGCAGCCAAGACCCCCCCGGACTAGCAGAGACCCAGTACTTC. Translated, it gives CASSQDPPGLAETQYF.